A single sample gave rise to the 24 T cell receptor beta chains below, sequenced in a study of post-analysis software for immune sequencing data. These TCRs are of unknown antigen specificity. General study results and limits: A few TRBV segments, TRBV5-6, TRBV5-1 and TRBV20-1 among them, were found more frequent in patients than controls.

The authors incorporated unique molecular identifiers into the TCR beta cDNA libraries. Each CDR3 protein gets one entry after TCRdb re-called the PCR reads with MiXCR. Here the sample spans about 570,000 distinct CDR3 sequences, roughly 34% being singletons. The sequenced sample was blood. These receptors were obtained from a girl aged 2-17 years with multiple sclerosis.

Only a few counts were recorded for this clonotype. This chain joins TRBV3-1 and TRBJ1-5; no clear D gene. The CDR3 is 14 residues long. From germline, CDR1 is LGHDT and CDR2 YNNKEL (reference sequence). The germline V and J ends were trimmed by 1 base and 2 bases, with 6 bases remaining between them. Here the CDR3 reads CASSQGRGNQPQHF. The CDR3 nucleotides read TGTGCCAGCAGCCAAGGGCGGGGCAATCAGCCCCAGCATTTT. Supplemented by reference TRBV3-1 and TRBJ1-5, the full variable domain reads DTAVSQTPKYLVTQMGNDKSIKCEQNLGHDTMYWYKQDSKKFLKIMFSYNNKELIINETVPNRFSPKSPDKAHLNLHINSLELGDSAVYFCASSQGRGNQPQHFGDGTRLSIL.

The chain employs TRBV5-1 and TRBJ1-5; possible D gene TRBD1, 5 bases. The CDR3 runs 16 residues. V was trimmed by 0 bases and J by 3 bases, leaving 13 bases between them. Germline V gene lookup returns CDR1 SGHRS and CDR2 YFSETQ. This chain's CDR3 is CASSLEGGTANQPQHF. CDR3 coding DNA: TGCGCCAGCAGCTTGGAAGGAGGGACCGCCAATCAGCCCCAGCATTTT.

This clonotype was picked up a small number of times. CDR3 residues: CASSRTSPNNEQFF. CDR3 bases: TGTGCCAGCAGCAGGACTAGCCCTAACAATGAGCAGTTCTTC. The chain recombines TRBV5-7 with TRBJ2-1, with 8 nucleotides matching TRBD2. TRBV5-7 is labeled an ORF, and its function is uncertain. V trimming: 4 bases; J trimming: 5 bases; junction bases outside the gene matches: 5. CDR3 size: 14 residues.

The gene calls are TRBV10-2 and TRBJ2-3, with a tentative D call TRBD2 (5 bases). V lost 6 bases and J lost 2, with 12 bases in between. The germline V gene has CDR1 WSHSY and CDR2 SAAADI. There are 14 residues in the CDR3. The CDR3 reads CASRTGITTDTQYF. The CDR3 bases are TGCGCCAGCAGGACCGGGATTACCACAGATACGCAGTATTTT.

The chain links TRBV3-1 to TRBJ1-1; D ambiguous. Germline V gene sequence: CDR1 LGHDT, CDR2 YNNKEL (reference sequence). The V end was cut by 0 bases, the J end by 4 bases, with 12 bases between. The CDR3 sequence is 15 residues long. CDR3 region: CASSQDITAGTEAFF. The CDR3 region has the DNA TGTGCCAGCAGCCAAGATATCACGGCCGGCACTGAAGCTTTCTTT.

The rearrangement joins TRBV5-1 to TRBJ1-5, with a tentative D call TRBD1 (6 bases). Deletions cut 0 bases from V and 5 bases from J, with 18 bases between. The length of the CDR3 is 17 residues. Germline values: CDR1 SGHRS, CDR2 YFSETQ. Written as DNA, the CDR3 is TGCGCCAGCAGCTTGGCCTCAGGGGACCAGAATCATCAGCCCCAGCATTTT. The encoded protein is CASSLASGDQNHQPQHF.

This clonotype was recorded a few times. The rearrangement uses TRBV5-6 and TRBJ1-1, with 8 bases fitting TRBD1. The CDR3 totals 16 residues. In germline, CDR1 is SGHDT, CDR2 YYEEEE. The V and J ends lost 0 bases and 8 bases, in that order; junction bases with no gene match: 12. The CDR3 region has the DNA TGTGCCAGCAGCTTGGTTGCAGGGGGCGATCCGGCCGAAGCTTTCTTT. Translating it yields CASSLVAGGDPAEAFF.

This clonotype was seen ten or more times. This chain connects TRBV12-3 or TRBV12-4 to TRBJ2-1; D is uncertain. With 0 bases removed from V and 4 bases from J, the gap between germline ends came to 13 bases. This CDR3 comprises 16 residues. The CDR3 DNA reads TGTGCCAGCAGTTTAGCGGTTCTTAACCCTTACAATGAGCAGTTCTTC. Its protein is CASSLAVLNPYNEQFF.

The CDR3, as DNA: TGTGCCAGCTCACCAGGATCCGCGACAGGTCCCACCGGGGAGCTGTTTTTT. Translating gives CASSPGSATGPTGELFF. The rearrangement uses TRBV18 and TRBJ2-2; D possibly corresponds to TRBD1 (6 bases). Trimming stripped 2 bases from V and 4 bases from J, with 17 bases between. CDR1 KGHSH and CDR2 LQKENI come from the germline V gene. There are 17 residues in the CDR3. The whole variable domain, remainder taken from reference TRBV18 and TRBJ2-2, is NAGVMQNPRHLVRRRGQEARLRCSPMKGHSHVYWYRQLPEEGLKFMVYLQKENIIDESGMPKERFSAEFPKEGPSILRIQQVVRGDSAAYFCASSPGSATGPTGELFFGEGSRLTVL.

The rearrangement joins TRBV6-2 or TRBV6-3 to TRBJ2-7, with TRBD1 identical over 11 bases. V lost 11 bases to trimming and J lost 2 bases; unmatched junction nucleotides: 2. CDR1 is MNHEY and CDR2 is SVGEGT in the germline V gene. This CDR3 has 12 amino acids. The DNA for the CDR3 is TGTGCCGGGGGACAGGGGGCCTACGAGCAGTACTTC. Translated, it gives CAGGQGAYEQYF.

This clonotype showed up just a few times. This chain joins TRBV3-1 and TRBJ2-7; TRBD1 aligns across 7 bases. CDR3 length equals 15 residues. Germline lookup yields CDR1 LGHDT and CDR2 YNNKEL (reference sequence). With V trimmed by 0 bases and J by 0 bases, 2 bases remained unmatched. CDR3 coding DNA: TGTGCCAGCAGCCAAGAGCAGGGGGTCTCCTACGAGCAGTACTTC. Encoded protein: CASSQEQGVSYEQYF.

The chain uses TRBV10-3 and TRBJ2-3; 10 nucleotides match TRBD2. CDR3 length: 16 residues. Germline CDR1 is ENHRY and CDR2 is SYGVKD. The junction had 6 bases not matched to a gene; V was cut back by 4 bases and J by 2 bases. Written as DNA, the CDR3 is TGTGCCATCAGTGGTGGTAGCGGGGGGCCCACAGATACGCAGTATTTT. Protein sequence: CAISGGSGGPTDTQYF.

The V and J genes are TRBV7-8 and TRBJ2-3; possible D gene TRBD2, 6 bases. V lost 6 bases, J lost 6 bases, and 16 bases lay in between. This CDR3 is built from 14 residues. The germline CDR1 and CDR2 sequences are SGHVS and FQNEAQ. DNA of the CDR3: TGTGCCAGCAGGTCACCGGGACTGATTGATACGCAGTATTTT. It is translated as CASRSPGLIDTQYF.

The CDR3 DNA is TGTGCCAGCAGCCAGGGACTAGCGACCAATGAGCAGTTCTTC. It translates to CASSQGLATNEQFF. This chain connects TRBV7-2 to TRBJ2-1; 10 nucleotides line up with TRBD2. The CDR3 sequence is 14 residues long. Germline V gene sequence: CDR1 SGHTA, CDR2 FQGNSA. V lost 5 bases, J lost 6 bases, and 4 bases stayed unmatched. Full variable domain (missing parts from reference TRBV7-2 and TRBJ2-1): GAGVSQSPSNKVTEKGKDVELRCDPISGHTALYWYRQSLGQGLEFLIYFQGNSAPDKSGLPSDRFSAERTGGSVSTLTIQRTQQEDSAVYLCASSQGLATNEQFFGPGTRLTVL.

The chain employs TRBV7-3 and TRBJ2-1; 9 bases line up with TRBD2. Germline CDR1 reads SGHTA; CDR2 reads FQGTGA. The length of the CDR3 is 16 residues. J gave up 4 bases and V 2 bases, and 6 bases lay outside the gene matches. CDR3 residues: CASSLRGGGGYNEQFF. The DNA of the CDR3 is TGTGCCAGCAGCTTACGGGGCGGGGGGGGATACAATGAGCAGTTCTTC.

Comment on this clonotype: The CDR3 carries no conserved terminal phenylalanine or tryptophan, so it likely arises from a read error. This rearrangement joins TRBV29-1 to TRBJ1-2; D is unclear. V was shortened by 8 bases and J by 7 bases, with 20 bases between the two germline ends. This CDR3 comprises 13 residues. Looked up from germline, CDR1 is SQVTM and CDR2 is ANQGSEA. This chain's CDR3 is CSSQTGALGGYTV. The DNA of the CDR3 is TGCAGCTCACAAACCGGAGCCCTGGGTGGCTACACCGTC.

This clonotype was picked up one time. This rearrangement joins TRBV3-1 to TRBJ2-1, with a weak D call TRBD1 (6 bases). Per the germline V gene, CDR1 is LGHDT and CDR2 is YNNKEL (reference sequence). The V end lost 1 base, the J end lost 9 bases, and 22 bases lay between the germline ends. This CDR3 is built from 17 residues. The CDR3 here is CASSQVGLQGATTEQFF. The CDR3, as DNA: TGTGCCAGCAGCCAAGTTGGATTACAGGGAGCGACGACTGAGCAGTTCTTC.

This clonotype was recorded many times. The rearrangement uses TRBV7-8 and TRBJ2-7; 8 nucleotides align to TRBD1. Trimming cost V 5 bases and J 1 base; bases outside gene matches: 7. The CDR3 sequence is 15 residues long. The germline V gene encodes CDR1 SGHVS and CDR2 FQNEAQ. The chain's CDR3 is CASSLGQGPSYEQYF. The CDR3 region has the DNA TGTGCCAGCAGCCTCGGACAGGGACCGTCCTACGAGCAGTACTTC. Based on the CDR3 plus reference TRBV7-8 and TRBJ2-7, the full variable domain is GAGVSQSPRYKVAKRGQDVALRCDPISGHVSLFWYQQALGQGPEFLTYFQNEAQLDKSGLPSDRFFAERPEGSVSTLKIQRTQQEDSAVYLCASSLGQGPSYEQYFGPGTRLTVT.

V gene TRBV12-3 or TRBV12-4 combines with J gene TRBJ2-3, with TRBD2 matching 8 bases. The CDR3 loop spans 17 amino acids. V lost 3 bases to trimming and J lost 2 bases; unmatched junction nucleotides: 10. The CDR3 bases are TGTGCCAGCAGTTTTGCGGGGGGCTACCTCGACACAGATACGCAGTATTTT. Its translation is CASSFAGGYLDTDTQYF.

The J gene is TRBJ1-2, the V gene TRBV5-1; 7 bases match TRBD1. Germline CDR1 SGHRS, CDR2 YFSETQ. The CDR3 loop spans 18 amino acids. The V gene end was trimmed by 0 bases and the J gene end by 6 bases; junction bases not matched to a gene: 17. The CDR3 bases are TGCGCCAGCAGCTTGGGCTTAGGGGCGACAGGGAGAAGAGATGGCTACACCTTC. This gives the protein CASSLGLGATGRRDGYTF.

This clonotype was seen more than once but under ten times. The CDR3 DNA is TGCAGTGCTAGAGGGTCGCGGGGAACAGATACGCAGTATTTT. Its translation is CSARGSRGTDTQYF. The chain couples TRBV20-1 to TRBJ2-3, with a possible D match to TRBD2 (6 bases). Germline V gene sequence: CDR1 DFQATT, CDR2 SNEGSKA (reference sequence). CDR3 length: 14 residues. V was trimmed by 1 base and J by 3 bases, leaving 11 bases between them.

The chain is built from TRBV11-2 and TRBJ2-7; D may be TRBD2 (7 bases). The CDR3 extends over 14 amino acids. The V and J ends lost 5 bases and 4 bases respectively, with 15 bases between them. Germline V gene data show CDR1 as SGHAT and CDR2 as FQNNGV. CDR3 sequence reads: CASSPRGAAYEQYF. DNA of the CDR3: TGTGCCAGCAGCCCACGGGGGGCCGCATACGAGCAGTACTTC. The full variable domain, its missing parts supplied by reference TRBV11-2 and TRBJ2-7, is EAGVAQSPRYKIIEKRQSVAFWCNPISGHATLYWYQQILGQGPKLLIQFQNNGVVDDSQLPKDRFSAERLKGVDSTLKIQPAKLEDSAVYLCASSPRGAAYEQYFGPGTRLTVT.

The chain carries TRBV6-1 and TRBJ2-5; D is tentatively TRBD1 or TRBD2 (5 bases each). There are 14 residues in the CDR3. Trimming removed 7 bases from V and 5 bases from J, with 17 bases in between. The germline gives CDR1 MNHNS, CDR2 SASEGT. CDR3 DNA: TGTGCCAGCATTCCGGGGCTCACCGGGGAGACCCAGTACTTC. Residues: CASIPGLTGETQYF.

This clonotype showed up just a few times. The chain combines TRBV7-2 with TRBJ2-5, with D maybe TRBD2 (7 bases). This CDR3 has 15 amino acids. The V gene lost 1 base and the J gene lost 7 bases, with 16 bases spanning the gap. The V gene's germline CDR1 is SGHTA and CDR2 FQGNSA. The CDR3 DNA follows: TGTGCCAGCAGCTTAGAGGGGGGGAGGTTAGGGACCCAGTACTTC. Its translation: CASSLEGGRLGTQYF.